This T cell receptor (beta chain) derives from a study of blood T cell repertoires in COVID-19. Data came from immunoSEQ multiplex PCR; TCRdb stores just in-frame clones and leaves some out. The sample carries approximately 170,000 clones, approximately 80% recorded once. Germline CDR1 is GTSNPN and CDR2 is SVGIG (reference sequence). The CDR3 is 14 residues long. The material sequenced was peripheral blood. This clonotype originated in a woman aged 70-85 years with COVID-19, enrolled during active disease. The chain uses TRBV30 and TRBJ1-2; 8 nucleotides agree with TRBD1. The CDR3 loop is CANTGTGFNYGYTF. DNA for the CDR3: TGTGCTAACACCGGGACAGGATTTAACTATGGCTACACCTTC.